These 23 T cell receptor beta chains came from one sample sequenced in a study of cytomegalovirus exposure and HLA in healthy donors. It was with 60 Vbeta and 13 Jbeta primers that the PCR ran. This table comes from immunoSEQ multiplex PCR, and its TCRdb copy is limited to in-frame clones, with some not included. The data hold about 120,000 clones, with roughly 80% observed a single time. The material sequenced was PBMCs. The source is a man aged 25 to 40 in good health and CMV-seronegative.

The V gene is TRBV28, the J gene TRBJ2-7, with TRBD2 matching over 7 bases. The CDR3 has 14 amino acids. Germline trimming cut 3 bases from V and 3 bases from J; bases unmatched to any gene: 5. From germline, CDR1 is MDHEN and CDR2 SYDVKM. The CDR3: CASSLGRGVYEQYF. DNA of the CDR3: TGTGCCAGCAGTTTGGGGAGGGGAGTCTACGAGCAGTACTTC.

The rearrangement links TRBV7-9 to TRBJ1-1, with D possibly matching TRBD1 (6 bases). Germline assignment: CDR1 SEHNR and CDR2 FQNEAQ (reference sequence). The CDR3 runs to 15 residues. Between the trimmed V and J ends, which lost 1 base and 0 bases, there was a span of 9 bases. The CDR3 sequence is CASSLDNRVNTEAFF. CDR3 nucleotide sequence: TGTGCCAGCAGCTTAGATAACAGGGTGAACACTGAAGCTTTCTTT.

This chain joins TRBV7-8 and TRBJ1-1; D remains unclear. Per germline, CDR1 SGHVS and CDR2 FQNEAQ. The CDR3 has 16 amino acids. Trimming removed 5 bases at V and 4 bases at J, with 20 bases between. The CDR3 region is CASSHATRGLGTEAFF. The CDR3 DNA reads TGTGCCAGCAGCCACGCCACCAGAGGCTTGGGCACTGAAGCTTTCTTT.

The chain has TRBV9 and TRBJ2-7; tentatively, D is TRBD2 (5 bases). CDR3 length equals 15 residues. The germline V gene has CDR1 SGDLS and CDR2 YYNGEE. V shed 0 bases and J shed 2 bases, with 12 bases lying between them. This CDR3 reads CASSVDLGSPYEQYF. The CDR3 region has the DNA TGTGCCAGCAGCGTAGATCTGGGGAGCCCCTACGAGCAGTACTTC.

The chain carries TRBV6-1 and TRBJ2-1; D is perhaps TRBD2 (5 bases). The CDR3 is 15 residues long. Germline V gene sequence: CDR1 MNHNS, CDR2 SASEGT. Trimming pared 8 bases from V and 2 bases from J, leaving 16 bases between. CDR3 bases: TGTGCCAGCCGCCCAACGGCGGGTCCCTACAATGAGCAGTTCTTC. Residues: CASRPTAGPYNEQFF.

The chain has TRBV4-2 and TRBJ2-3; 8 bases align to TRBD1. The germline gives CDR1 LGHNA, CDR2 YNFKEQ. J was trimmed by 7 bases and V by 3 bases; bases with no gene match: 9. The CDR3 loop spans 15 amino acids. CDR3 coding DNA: TGTGCCAGCAGCCATCGAGGCAGGGGGCCATATACGCAGTATTTT. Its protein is CASSHRGRGPYTQYF.

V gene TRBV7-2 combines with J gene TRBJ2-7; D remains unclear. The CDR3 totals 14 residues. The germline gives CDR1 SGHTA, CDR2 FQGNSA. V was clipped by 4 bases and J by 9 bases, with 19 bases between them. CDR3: CASSSPSGVTMQYF. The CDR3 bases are TGTGCCAGCAGCTCCCCCTCCGGAGTTACGATGCAGTACTTC.

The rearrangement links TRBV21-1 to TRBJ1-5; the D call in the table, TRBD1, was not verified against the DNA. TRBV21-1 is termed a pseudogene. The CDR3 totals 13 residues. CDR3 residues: CASSKADRGPSHF. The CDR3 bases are TGTGCCAGCAGCAAAGCGGACAGGGGCCCGAGTCATTTT.

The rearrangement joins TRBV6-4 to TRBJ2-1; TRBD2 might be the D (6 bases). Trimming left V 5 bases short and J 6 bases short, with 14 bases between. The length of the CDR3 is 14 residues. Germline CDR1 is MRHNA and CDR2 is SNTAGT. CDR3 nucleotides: TGTGCCAGCAGTCTCCGGGGGATGAGCAATGAGCAGTTCTTC. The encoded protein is CASSLRGMSNEQFF.

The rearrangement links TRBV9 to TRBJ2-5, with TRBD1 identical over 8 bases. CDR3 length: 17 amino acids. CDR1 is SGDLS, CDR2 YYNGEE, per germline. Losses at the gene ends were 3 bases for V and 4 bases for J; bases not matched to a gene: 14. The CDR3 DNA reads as TGTGCCAGCAGCGCAGGCGGACAGGGTGGGGACCGAGAGACCCAGTACTTC. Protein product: CASSAGGQGGDRETQYF. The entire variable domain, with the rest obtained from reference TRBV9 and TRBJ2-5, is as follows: DSGVTQTPKHLITATGQRVTLRCSPRSGDLSVYWYQQSLDQGLQFLIQYYNGEERAKGNILERFSAQQFPDLHSELNLSSLELGDSALYFCASSAGGQGGDRETQYFGPGTRLLVL.

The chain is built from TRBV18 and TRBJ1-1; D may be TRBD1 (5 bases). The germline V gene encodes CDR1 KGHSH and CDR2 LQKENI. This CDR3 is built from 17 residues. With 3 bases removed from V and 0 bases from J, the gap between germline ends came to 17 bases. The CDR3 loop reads CASSPRQRTLLNTEAFF. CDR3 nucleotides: TGTGCCAGCTCACCGCGACAAAGGACACTATTGAACACTGAAGCTTTCTTT.

DNA of the CDR3: TGTGCCAGCTCACCCGGGGGGCCTCAAGAGACCCAGTACTTC. Protein product: CASSPGGPQETQYF. J is TRBJ2-5 and V is TRBV18; possibly TRBD2 for D (7 bases). Germline-derived CDR1 and CDR2 are KGHSH and LQKENI. This CDR3 comprises 14 residues. V lost 3 bases and J lost 2, with 10 bases in between.

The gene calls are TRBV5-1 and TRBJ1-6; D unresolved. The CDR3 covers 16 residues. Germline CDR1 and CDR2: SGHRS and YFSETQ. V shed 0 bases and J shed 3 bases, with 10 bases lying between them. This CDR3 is CASSLEPTGYNSPLHF. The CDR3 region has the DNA TGCGCCAGCAGCTTGGAACCCACGGGCTATAATTCACCCCTCCACTTT.

CDR3: CASSSGQGGEQFF. CDR3 in DNA: TGTGCCAGTAGTTCCGGACAGGGCGGTGAGCAGTTCTTC. The chain is built from TRBV19 and TRBJ2-1; 8 bases agree with TRBD1. CDR3 length: 13 residues. Germline CDR1 and CDR2: LNHDA and SQIVND (reference sequence). V lost 5 bases, J lost 9 bases, and 6 bases stayed unmatched.

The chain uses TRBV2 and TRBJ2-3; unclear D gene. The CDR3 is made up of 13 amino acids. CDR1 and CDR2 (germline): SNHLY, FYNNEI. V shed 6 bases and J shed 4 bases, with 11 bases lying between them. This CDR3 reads CASRFNRADTQYF. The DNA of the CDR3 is TGTGCCAGCAGGTTCAATCGCGCAGATACGCAGTATTTT.

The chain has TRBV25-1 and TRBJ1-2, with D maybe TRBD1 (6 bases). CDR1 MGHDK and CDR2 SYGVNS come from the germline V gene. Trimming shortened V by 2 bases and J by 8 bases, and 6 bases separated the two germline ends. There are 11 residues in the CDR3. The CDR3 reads CASSETGGYTF. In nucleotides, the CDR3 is TGTGCCAGCAGTGAAACAGGGGGCTACACCTTC.

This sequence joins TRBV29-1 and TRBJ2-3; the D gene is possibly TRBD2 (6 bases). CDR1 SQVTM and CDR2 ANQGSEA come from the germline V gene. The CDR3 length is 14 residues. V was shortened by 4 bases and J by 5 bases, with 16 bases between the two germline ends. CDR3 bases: TGCAGCGTTGGCGGGACTCCTGAGGGAGATACGCAGTATTTT. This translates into CSVGGTPEGDTQYF.

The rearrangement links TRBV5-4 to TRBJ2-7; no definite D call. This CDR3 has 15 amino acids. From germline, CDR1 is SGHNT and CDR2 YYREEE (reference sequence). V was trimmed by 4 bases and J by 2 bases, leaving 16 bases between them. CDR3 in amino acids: CASSVGSSGPYEQYF. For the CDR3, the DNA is TGTGCCAGCAGCGTAGGAAGTTCTGGGCCCTACGAGCAGTACTTC.

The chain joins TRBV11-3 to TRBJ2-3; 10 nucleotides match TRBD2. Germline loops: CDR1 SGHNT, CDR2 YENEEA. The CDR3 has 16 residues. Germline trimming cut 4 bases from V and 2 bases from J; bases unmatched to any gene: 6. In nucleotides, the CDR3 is TGTGCCAGCAGCTCAGTAGCGGGGGGTCCCACAGATACGCAGTATTTT. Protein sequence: CASSSVAGGPTDTQYF.

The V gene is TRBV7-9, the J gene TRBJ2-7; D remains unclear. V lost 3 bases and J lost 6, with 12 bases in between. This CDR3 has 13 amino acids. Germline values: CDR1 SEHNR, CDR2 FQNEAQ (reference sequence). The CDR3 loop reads CASSLQESSEQYF. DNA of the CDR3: TGTGCCAGCAGCTTGCAAGAGAGTAGCGAGCAGTACTTC.

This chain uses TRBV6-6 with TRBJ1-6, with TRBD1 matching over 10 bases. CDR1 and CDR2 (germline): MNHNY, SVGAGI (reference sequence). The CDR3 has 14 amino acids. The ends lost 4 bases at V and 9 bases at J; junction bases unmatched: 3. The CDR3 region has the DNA TGTGCCAGCAGTTTCGGGACAGGGGCTTCACCCCTCCACTTT. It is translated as CASSFGTGASPLHF.

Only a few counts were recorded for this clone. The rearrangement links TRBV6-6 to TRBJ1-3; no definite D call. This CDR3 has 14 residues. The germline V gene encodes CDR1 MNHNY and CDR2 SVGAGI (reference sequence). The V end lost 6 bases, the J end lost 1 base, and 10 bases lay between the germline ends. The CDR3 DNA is TGTGCCAGCAGCCTCGGGGTATCTGGAAACACCATATATTTT. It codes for CASSLGVSGNTIYF.

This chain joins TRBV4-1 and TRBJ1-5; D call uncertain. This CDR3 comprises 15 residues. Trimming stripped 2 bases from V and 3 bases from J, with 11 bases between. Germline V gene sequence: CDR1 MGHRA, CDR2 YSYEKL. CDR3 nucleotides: TGCGCCAGCAGCCAAACCGGGTCTTACAATCAGCCCCAGCATTTT. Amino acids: CASSQTGSYNQPQHF.